This entry lists 26 T cell receptor beta chains sequenced from one sample in a study of long-term antiretroviral therapy in people with HIV. With survey level as its setting, the immunoSEQ assay was v3.0. Data came from immunoSEQ multiplex PCR; TCRdb stores just in-frame clones and leaves some out. The table has tens of thousands of clones, roughly 85% seen once. Sequencing used unsorted PBMCs, obtained 2.3 years after starting antiretroviral therapy. These TCRs come from a man aged 40-49 years with HIV.

The chain recombines TRBV18 with TRBJ1-2; D is undetermined. In germline, CDR1 is KGHSH, CDR2 LQKENI. This CDR3 is 13 amino acids long. V was clipped by 3 bases and J by 0 bases, with 5 bases between them. Here the CDR3 reads CASSPDPNYGYTF. CDR3 nucleotide sequence: TGTGCCAGCTCACCCGACCCTAACTATGGCTACACCTTC.

V is TRBV7-9 and J is TRBJ1-4; D is unclear. CDR3 length: 16 residues. V lost 4 bases, J lost 3 bases, and 15 bases lay in between. CDR1 is SEHNR, CDR2 FQNEAQ, per germline (reference sequence). The chain's CDR3 is CASSSAKEDPNEKLFF. The CDR3 DNA follows: TGTGCCAGCAGCTCAGCGAAGGAGGATCCTAATGAAAAACTGTTTTTT.

The chain uses TRBV5-1 and TRBJ2-5; 11 bases are a match to TRBD1. Germline values: CDR1 SGHRS, CDR2 YFSETQ. V lost 4 bases, J lost 2 bases, and 7 bases stayed unmatched. The CDR3 is 16 amino acids. The CDR3, as DNA: TGCGCCAGCAGCGGGGGGACAGGGGGGTATCAAGAGACCCAGTACTTC. Protein product: CASSGGTGGYQETQYF.

This chain links TRBV19 with TRBJ1-1; maybe TRBD1 (6 bases). The CDR3 loop spans 15 amino acids. With 0 bases removed from V and 6 bases from J, the gap between germline ends came to 14 bases. Germline CDR1 and CDR2: LNHDA and SQIVND (reference sequence). The CDR3 nucleotides read TGTGCCAGTAGTATAGAGCACAGGGCTAGCGCTGAAGCTTTCTTT. Protein sequence: CASSIEHRASAEAFF.

V is TRBV11-3 and J is TRBJ2-1, with 9 bases matching TRBD1. From germline, CDR1 is SGHNT and CDR2 YENEEA. The CDR3 consists of 13 residues. Trimming at V came to 4 bases and at J to 9 bases, leaving 4 bases not matched to a gene. Written as DNA, the CDR3 is TGTGCCAGCAGCTCTGGGACAGGGACTGAGCAGTTCTTC. Translated, it gives CASSSGTGTEQFF.

The gene calls are TRBV5-1 and TRBJ1-2; tentative D call: TRBD1 (5 bases). The CDR3 length is 13 residues. Trimming shortened V by 1 base and J by 2 bases, and 6 bases separated the two germline ends. Germline assignment: CDR1 SGHRS and CDR2 YFSETQ. The CDR3 region is CASSLNRNYGYTF. In nucleotides, the CDR3 is TGCGCCAGCAGCTTGAACAGGAACTATGGCTACACCTTC.

CDR3 amino acids: CACTRAGGYTF. Written as DNA, the CDR3 is TGTGCCTGTACCAGGGCGGGAGGCTACACCTTC. The chain is built from TRBV30 and TRBJ1-2; tentatively, D is TRBD1 (5 bases). Trimming cost V 6 bases and J 8 bases, with 13 bases left between them. The CDR3 is 11 amino acids. Germline lookup yields CDR1 GTSNPN and CDR2 SVGIG (reference sequence).

This clone was recorded only once. The rearrangement joins TRBV10-3 to TRBJ2-1; TRBD2 agrees at 7 bases. Germline V gene data show CDR1 as ENHRY and CDR2 as SYGVKD. V gave up 2 bases and J gave up 9 bases; unmatched junction bases: 13. The CDR3 runs 16 residues. As DNA, the CDR3 is TGTGCCATCAGTGAGCCTGCGGGAGCCCGGGCCGGTGAGCAGTTCTTC. Translation: CAISEPAGARAGEQFF.

The chain employs TRBV27 and TRBJ2-7; unclear D gene. This CDR3 comprises 14 residues. V lost 5 bases to trimming and J lost 0 bases, with 11 bases between them. Germline V gene data show CDR1 as MNHEY and CDR2 as SMNVEV (reference sequence). This CDR3 is CASSSSPSSYEQYF. The CDR3 DNA is TGTGCCAGCAGTAGCTCGCCGAGCTCCTACGAGCAGTACTTC.

The chain employs TRBV7-9 and TRBJ1-3, with D unresolved. This CDR3 has 15 amino acids. Trimming stripped 3 bases from V and 0 bases from J, with 9 bases between. From germline, CDR1 is SEHNR and CDR2 FQNEAQ (reference sequence). The CDR3 region is CASSFSMSSGNTIYF. Here the CDR3 DNA reads TGTGCCAGCAGCTTTAGTATGTCCTCTGGAAACACCATATATTTT.

J is TRBJ2-7 and V is TRBV15; D perhaps matches TRBD2 (6 bases). Between the trimmed V and J ends, which lost 0 bases and 4 bases, there was a span of 22 bases. This CDR3 has 18 residues. The V gene's germline CDR1 is LNHNV and CDR2 YYDKDF (reference sequence). CDR3 loop: CATSRDRGARRGPYEQYF. The CDR3 bases are TGTGCCACCAGCAGAGATCGTGGAGCCAGGAGGGGCCCTTACGAGCAGTACTTC.

This clone was counted once. V is TRBV27 and J is TRBJ2-2, with 11 nucleotides matching TRBD2. From germline, CDR1 is MNHEY and CDR2 SMNVEV (reference sequence). The V gene end was trimmed by 8 bases and the J gene end by 4 bases; junction bases not matched to a gene: 9. The CDR3 length is 16 residues. CDR3 in amino acids: CASSTVSGGATGELFF. The CDR3 DNA sequence: TGTGCCAGCTCAACCGTTAGCGGGGGGGCCACCGGGGAGCTGTTTTTT.

This chain connects TRBV10-3 to TRBJ1-4; no definite D call. This CDR3 region has 16 residues. V was trimmed by 0 bases and J by 5 bases, leaving 13 bases between them. CDR1 ENHRY and CDR2 SYGVKD come from the germline V gene. The CDR3 sequence: CAISESTRALNEKLFF. The CDR3 coding sequence is TGTGCCATCAGTGAGTCGACCCGGGCCCTAAATGAAAAACTGTTTTTT.

This clone has only one observation. The chain links TRBV29-1 to TRBJ1-4; D unclear. The CDR3 sequence is 13 residues long. CDR1 is SQVTM, CDR2 ANQGSEA, per germline. Trimming removed 7 bases from V and 2 bases from J, with 11 bases in between. CDR3 region: CSALTLTNEKLFF. DNA for the CDR3: TGCAGCGCCCTGACGCTCACTAATGAAAAACTGTTTTTT.

The chain couples TRBV29-1 to TRBJ1-4, with TRBD1 identical over 10 bases. With 6 bases clipped from V and 3 bases from J, the junction kept 4 bases outside the gene matches. The CDR3 is 14 residues long. Germline V gene sequence: CDR1 SQVTM, CDR2 ANQGSEA. The CDR3 is CSVGTGDPNEKLFF. For the CDR3, the DNA is TGCAGCGTCGGGACAGGGGATCCTAATGAAAAACTGTTTTTT.

This chain links TRBV5-1 with TRBJ2-3; D may match TRBD1 or TRBD2 (6 bases each). Per germline, CDR1 SGHRS and CDR2 YFSETQ. There are 17 residues in the CDR3. V was cut by 4 bases and J by 5 bases, with 23 bases left in between. The CDR3 loop is CASSPGGGRPGGDTQYF. The CDR3 nucleotides are TGCGCCAGCAGCCCTGGAGGGGGGCGCCCCGGGGGAGATACGCAGTATTTT.

The chain links TRBV29-1 to TRBJ1-2, with a tentative D call TRBD1 (5 bases). Trimming pared 0 bases from V and 4 bases from J, leaving 12 bases between. Per the germline V gene, CDR1 is SQVTM and CDR2 is ANQGSEA. This CDR3 region has 14 residues. The CDR3 bases are TGCAGCGTTGAAGATCGGACACAAGCCTATGGCTACACCTTC. Translated, it gives CSVEDRTQAYGYTF.

The chain joins TRBV19 to TRBJ1-1; 10 bases line up with TRBD1. Germline assignment: CDR1 LNHDA and CDR2 SQIVND (reference sequence). Trimming took 10 bases from V and 1 from J; bases not matched to a gene: 6. The CDR3 consists of 14 residues. The CDR3 DNA reads TGTGCCACAAAAAGGACAGGGGGGAACACTGAAGCTTTCTTT. Translation: CATKRTGGNTEAFF. Full variable domain (outside the CDR3, taken from reference TRBV19 and TRBJ1-1): DGGITQSPKYLFRKEGQNVTLSCEQNLNHDAMYWYRQDPGQGLRLIYYSQIVNDFQKGDIAEGYSVSREKKESFPLTVTSAQKNPTAFYLCATKRTGGNTEAFFGQGTRLTVV.

The chain joins TRBV6-6 to TRBJ1-6; 7 nucleotides match TRBD1. The CDR3 sequence is 16 residues long. The V and J ends lost 6 bases and 6 bases, in that order; junction bases with no gene match: 11. Germline V gives CDR1 MNHNY, CDR2 SVGAGI (reference sequence). The CDR3 here is CASSHVRTGLNSPLHF. The CDR3 bases are TGTGCCAGCAGCCATGTCAGGACAGGACTTAATTCACCCCTCCACTTT.

CDR3: CASSPDIAGTYEQYF. CDR3 coding DNA: TGTGCCAGCAGCCCGGATATAGCGGGAACCTACGAGCAGTACTTC. This chain links TRBV4-2 with TRBJ2-7; 8 positions match TRBD2. The CDR3 contains 15 residues. V lost 4 bases and J lost 2; bases outside the gene matches: 7. In germline, CDR1 is LGHNA, CDR2 YNFKEQ.

This clone came up a few times. The chain employs TRBV28 and TRBJ2-6; a possible D gene is TRBD2 (6 bases). The CDR3 consists of 16 residues. Trimming cost V 4 bases and J 0 bases, with 10 bases left between them. Germline assignment: CDR1 MDHEN and CDR2 SYDVKM. The CDR3 coding sequence is TGTGCCAGCAGTTCCCAGGGACTCTCTGGGGCCAACGTCCTGACTTTC. It codes for CASSSQGLSGANVLTF.

The chain links TRBV9 to TRBJ1-1; D is unclear. With 0 bases removed from V and 4 bases from J, the gap between germline ends came to 10 bases. The length of the CDR3 is 14 residues. CDR1 is SGDLS and CDR2 is YYNGEE in the germline V gene. The CDR3 nucleotides read TGTGCCAGCAGCGTAGGGAACAGCCCCACTGAAGCTTTCTTT. This translates into CASSVGNSPTEAFF. The variable domain in full, with the rest retrieved from reference TRBV9 and TRBJ1-1, is DSGVTQTPKHLITATGQRVTLRCSPRSGDLSVYWYQQSLDQGLQFLIQYYNGEERAKGNILERFSAQQFPDLHSELNLSSLELGDSALYFCASSVGNSPTEAFFGQGTRLTVV.

This chain links TRBV11-2 with TRBJ2-7; D remains unclear. With 1 base removed from V and 3 bases from J, the gap between germline ends came to 4 bases. Germline CDR1 reads SGHAT; CDR2 reads FQNNGV. There are 12 residues in the CDR3. CDR3 sequence (DNA): TGTGCCAGCAGCTTAGCTTACTACGAGCAGTACTTC. Translating it yields CASSLAYYEQYF.

This clone was picked up one time. One end of the junction varies from germline; a read error may be responsible. V gene TRBV18 combines with J gene TRBJ2-5, with D possibly matching TRBD1 (6 bases). The length of the CDR3 is 13 residues. Germline V gene data show CDR1 as KGHSH and CDR2 as LQKENI. The CDR3 DNA follows: TGTGCCAGCTCACCGGGACACCAGGAGACCCAGTACTTC. It codes for CASSPGHQETQYF.

This clone was seen more than once but under ten times. V gene TRBV7-9 combines with J gene TRBJ1-5; D unresolved. The CDR3 extends over 12 amino acids. V lost 8 bases and J 0 bases, leaving 5 bases between the germline ends. Germline CDR1 is SEHNR and CDR2 is FQNEAQ (reference sequence). The CDR3 bases are TGTGCCAGCGCTGATAGCAATCAGCCCCAGCATTTT. It specifies CASADSNQPQHF.

This rearrangement joins TRBV27 to TRBJ1-1; 8 bases agree with TRBD1. Germline loops: CDR1 MNHEY, CDR2 SMNVEV (reference sequence). The CDR3 extends over 16 amino acids. The ends lost 5 bases at V and 4 bases at J; junction bases unmatched: 12. The CDR3 DNA reads as TGTGCCAGCAGTCTCCGGCTTGCAACAGGGGGCACTGAAGCTTTCTTT. It codes for CASSLRLATGGTEAFF.